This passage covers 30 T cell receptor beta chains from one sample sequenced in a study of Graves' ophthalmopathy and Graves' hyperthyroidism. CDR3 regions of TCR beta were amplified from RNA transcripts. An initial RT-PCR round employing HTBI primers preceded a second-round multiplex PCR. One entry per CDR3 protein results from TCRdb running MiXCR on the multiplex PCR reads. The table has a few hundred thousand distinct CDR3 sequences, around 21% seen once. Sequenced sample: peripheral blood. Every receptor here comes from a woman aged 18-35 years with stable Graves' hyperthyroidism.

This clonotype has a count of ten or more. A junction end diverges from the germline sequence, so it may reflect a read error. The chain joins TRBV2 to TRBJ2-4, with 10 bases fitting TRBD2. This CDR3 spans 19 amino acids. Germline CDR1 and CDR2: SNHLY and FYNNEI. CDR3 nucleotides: TGTGCCAGCAGCCAAAGGGCTAGCGGGAGTCCGATGCCACAAAACATTAAGTACTTC. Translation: CASSQRASGSPMPQNIKYF.

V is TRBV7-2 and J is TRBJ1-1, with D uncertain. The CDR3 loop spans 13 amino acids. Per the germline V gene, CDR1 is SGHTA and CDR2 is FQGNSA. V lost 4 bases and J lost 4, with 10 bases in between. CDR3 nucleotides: TGTGCCAGCAGCTCTCTAGAGTCCACTGAAGCTTTCTTT. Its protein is CASSSLESTEAFF.

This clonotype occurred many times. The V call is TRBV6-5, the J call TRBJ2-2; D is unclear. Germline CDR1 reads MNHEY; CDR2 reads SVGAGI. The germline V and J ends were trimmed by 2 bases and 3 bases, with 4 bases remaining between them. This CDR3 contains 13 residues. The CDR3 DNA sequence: TGTGCCAGCAGTTACGTCGACACCGGGGAGCTGTTTTTT. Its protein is CASSYVDTGELFF.

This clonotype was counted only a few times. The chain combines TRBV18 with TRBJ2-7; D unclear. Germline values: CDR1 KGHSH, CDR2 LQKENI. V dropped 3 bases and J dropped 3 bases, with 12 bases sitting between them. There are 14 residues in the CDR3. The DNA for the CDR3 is TGTGCCAGCTCACCCCCACTAAATTACTACGAGCAGTACTTC. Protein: CASSPPLNYYEQYF.

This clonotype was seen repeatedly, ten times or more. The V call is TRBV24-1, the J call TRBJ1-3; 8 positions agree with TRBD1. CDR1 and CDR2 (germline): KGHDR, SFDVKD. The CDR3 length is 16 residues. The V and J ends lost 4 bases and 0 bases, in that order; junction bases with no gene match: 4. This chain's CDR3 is CATSDSTGVSGNTIYF. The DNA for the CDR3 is TGTGCCACCAGTGACTCGACAGGGGTCTCTGGAAACACCATATATTTT.

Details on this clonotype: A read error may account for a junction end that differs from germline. The CDR3, as DNA: TGTGCCAGTAGGACCTTGGGACAGCGAAAAAACATTAAGTACTTC. This gives the protein CASRTLGQRKNIKYF. This sequence joins TRBV19 and TRBJ2-4, with 7 bases fitting TRBD1. The CDR3 sequence is 15 residues long. Germline V gene lookup returns CDR1 LNHDA and CDR2 SQIVND (reference sequence).

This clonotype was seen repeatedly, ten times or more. CDR3 in amino acids: CSARVLSGYEQYF. The CDR3 DNA reads as TGCAGTGCACGGGTCCTTTCTGGGTACGAGCAGTACTTC. The chain couples TRBV20-1 to TRBJ2-7; no reliable D call. Trimming removed 6 bases from V and 4 bases from J, with 16 bases in between. Germline assignment: CDR1 DFQATT and CDR2 SNEGSKA (reference sequence). The CDR3 is 13 amino acids.

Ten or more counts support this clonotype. CDR3 in amino acids: CSVGGDRASSSYEQYF. In DNA, the CDR3 is TGCAGCGTTGGTGGCGACAGGGCAAGCAGCTCCTACGAGCAGTACTTC. The chain couples TRBV29-1 to TRBJ2-7, with TRBD1 matching over 7 bases. The CDR3 length is 16 residues. J lost 0 bases, V lost 4 bases, and 12 bases had no gene match. Germline loops: CDR1 SQVTM, CDR2 ANQGSEA.

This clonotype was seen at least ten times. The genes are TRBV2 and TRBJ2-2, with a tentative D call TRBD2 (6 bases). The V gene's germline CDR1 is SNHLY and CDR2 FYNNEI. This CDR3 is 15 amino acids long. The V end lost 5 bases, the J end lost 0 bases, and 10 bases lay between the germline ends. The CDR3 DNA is TGTGCCAGCAGTCGGACTACTGCGAACACCGGGGAGCTGTTTTTT. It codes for CASSRTTANTGELFF.

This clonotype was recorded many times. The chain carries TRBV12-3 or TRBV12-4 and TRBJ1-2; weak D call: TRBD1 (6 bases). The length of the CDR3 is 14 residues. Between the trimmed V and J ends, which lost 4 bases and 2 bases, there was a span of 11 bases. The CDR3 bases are TGTGCCAGCAGTTCCCGGGACATAAACTATGGCTACACCTTC. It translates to CASSSRDINYGYTF.

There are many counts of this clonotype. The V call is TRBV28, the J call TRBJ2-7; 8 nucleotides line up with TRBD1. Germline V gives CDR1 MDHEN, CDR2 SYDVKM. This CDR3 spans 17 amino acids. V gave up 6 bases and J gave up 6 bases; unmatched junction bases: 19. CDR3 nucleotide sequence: TGTGCCAGCAGGCACACCGGGACAGGACCAAGGGACTTCGAGCAGTACTTC. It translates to CASRHTGTGPRDFEQYF.

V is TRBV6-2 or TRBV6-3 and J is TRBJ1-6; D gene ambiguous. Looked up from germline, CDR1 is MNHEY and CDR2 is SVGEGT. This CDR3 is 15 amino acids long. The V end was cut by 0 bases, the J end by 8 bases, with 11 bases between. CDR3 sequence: CASSYSTPGDSPLHF. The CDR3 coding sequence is TGTGCCAGCAGTTACTCGACACCCGGGGATTCACCCCTCCACTTT.

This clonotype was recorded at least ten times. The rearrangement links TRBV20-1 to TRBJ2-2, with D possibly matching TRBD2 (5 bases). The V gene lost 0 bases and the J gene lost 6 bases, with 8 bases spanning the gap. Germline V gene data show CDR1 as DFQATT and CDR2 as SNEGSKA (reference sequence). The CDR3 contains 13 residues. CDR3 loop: CSARELGSGELFF. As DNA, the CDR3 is TGCAGTGCTAGAGAACTAGGTTCCGGGGAGCTGTTTTTT.

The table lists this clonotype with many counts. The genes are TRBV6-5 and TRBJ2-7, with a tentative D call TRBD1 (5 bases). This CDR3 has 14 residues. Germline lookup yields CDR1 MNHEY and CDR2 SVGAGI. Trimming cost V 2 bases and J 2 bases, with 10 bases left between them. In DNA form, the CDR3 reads TGTGCCAGCAGTTACGACAGTGCCACCTACGAGCAGTACTTC. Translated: CASSYDSATYEQYF.

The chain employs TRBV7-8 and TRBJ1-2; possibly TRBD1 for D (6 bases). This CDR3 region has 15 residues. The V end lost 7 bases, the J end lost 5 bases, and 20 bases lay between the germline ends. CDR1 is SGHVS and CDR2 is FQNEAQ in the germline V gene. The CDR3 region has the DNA TGTGCCAGCAAGCCCCTTCGGACAGATTCATATGGCTACACCTTC. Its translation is CASKPLRTDSYGYTF.

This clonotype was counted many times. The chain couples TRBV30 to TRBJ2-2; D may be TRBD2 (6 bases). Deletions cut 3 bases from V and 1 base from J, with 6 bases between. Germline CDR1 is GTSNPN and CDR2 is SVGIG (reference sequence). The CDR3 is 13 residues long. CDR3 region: CAWSGGNTGELFF. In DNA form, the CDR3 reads TGTGCCTGGAGCGGGGGGAACACCGGGGAGCTGTTTTTT.

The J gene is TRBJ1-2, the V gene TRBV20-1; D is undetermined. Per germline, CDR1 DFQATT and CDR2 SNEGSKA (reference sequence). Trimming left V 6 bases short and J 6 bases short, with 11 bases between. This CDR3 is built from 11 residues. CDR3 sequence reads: CSALKGDGYTF. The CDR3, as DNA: TGCAGTGCCCTTAAGGGTGATGGCTACACCTTC.

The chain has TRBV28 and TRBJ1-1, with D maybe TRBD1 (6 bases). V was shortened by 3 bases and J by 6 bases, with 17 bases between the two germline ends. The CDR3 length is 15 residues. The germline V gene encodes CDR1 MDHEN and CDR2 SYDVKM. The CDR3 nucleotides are TGTGCCAGCAGTTTGGGGAAAACAGGGCTAGCTGAAGCTTTCTTT. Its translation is CASSLGKTGLAEAFF.

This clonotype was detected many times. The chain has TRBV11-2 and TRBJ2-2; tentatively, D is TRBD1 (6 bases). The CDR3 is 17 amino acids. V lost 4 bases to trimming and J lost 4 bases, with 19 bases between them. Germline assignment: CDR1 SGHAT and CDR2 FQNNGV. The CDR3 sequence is CASSSDVGARPTGELFF. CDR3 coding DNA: TGTGCCAGCAGCTCAGACGTGGGGGCGCGCCCCACCGGGGAGCTGTTTTTT.

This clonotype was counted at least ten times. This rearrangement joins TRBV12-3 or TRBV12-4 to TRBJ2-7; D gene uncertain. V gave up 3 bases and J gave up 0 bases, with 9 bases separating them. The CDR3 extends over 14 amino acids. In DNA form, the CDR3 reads TGTGCCAGCAGTTTCCTCTCCAGCTCCTACGAGCAGTACTTC. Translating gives CASSFLSSSYEQYF.

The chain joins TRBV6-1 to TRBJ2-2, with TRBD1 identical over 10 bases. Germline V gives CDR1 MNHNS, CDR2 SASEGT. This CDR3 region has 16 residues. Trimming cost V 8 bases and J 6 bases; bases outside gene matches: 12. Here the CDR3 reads CASGQPGTGVAGELFF. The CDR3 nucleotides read TGTGCCAGCGGCCAACCCGGGACAGGGGTCGCCGGGGAGCTGTTTTTT.

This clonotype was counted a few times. The CDR3 nucleotides read TGTGCCAGCAGTTTATGGGCAGGGGTCTGGGAATATGGCTACACCTTC. This codes for CASSLWAGVWEYGYTF. The rearrangement uses TRBV28 and TRBJ1-2; weak D call: TRBD1 (6 bases). CDR3 length equals 16 residues. The V gene lost 0 bases and the J gene lost 5 bases, with 16 bases spanning the gap. Germline CDR1 MDHEN, CDR2 SYDVKM.

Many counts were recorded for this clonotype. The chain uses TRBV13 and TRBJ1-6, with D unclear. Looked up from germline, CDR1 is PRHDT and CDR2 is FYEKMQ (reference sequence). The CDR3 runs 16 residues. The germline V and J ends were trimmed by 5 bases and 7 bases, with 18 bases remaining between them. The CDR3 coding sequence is TGTGCCAGCAGCCCCATCCGAGGTAGTGACAATTCACCCCTCCACTTT. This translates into CASSPIRGSDNSPLHF.

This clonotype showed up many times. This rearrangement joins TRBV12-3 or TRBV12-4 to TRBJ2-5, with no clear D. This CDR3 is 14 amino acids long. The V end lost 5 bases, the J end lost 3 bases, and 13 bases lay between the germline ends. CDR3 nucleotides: TGTGCCAGCAGTGGATTTACTGCTAAAGAGACCCAGTACTTC. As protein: CASSGFTAKETQYF.

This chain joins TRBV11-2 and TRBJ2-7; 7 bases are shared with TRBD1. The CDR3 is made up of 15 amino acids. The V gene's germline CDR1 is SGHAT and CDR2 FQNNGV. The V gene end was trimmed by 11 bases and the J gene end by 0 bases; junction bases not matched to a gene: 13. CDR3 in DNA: TGTGCCTGCTCCGATCCAGGGGGATACTCCTACGAGCAGTACTTC. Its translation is CACSDPGGYSYEQYF.

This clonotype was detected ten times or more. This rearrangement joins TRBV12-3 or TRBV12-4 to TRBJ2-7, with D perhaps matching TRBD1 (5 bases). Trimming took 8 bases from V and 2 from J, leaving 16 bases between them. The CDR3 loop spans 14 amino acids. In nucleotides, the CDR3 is TGTGCCAGCGGGTCGTATCAAGGGGCCTACGAGCAGTACTTC. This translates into CASGSYQGAYEQYF.

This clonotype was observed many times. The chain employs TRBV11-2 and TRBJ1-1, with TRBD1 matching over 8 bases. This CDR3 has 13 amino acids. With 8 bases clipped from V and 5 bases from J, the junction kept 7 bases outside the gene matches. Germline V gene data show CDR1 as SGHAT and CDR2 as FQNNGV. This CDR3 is CASGRGQITEAFF. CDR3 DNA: TGTGCCAGCGGCAGGGGGCAGATTACTGAAGCTTTCTTT.

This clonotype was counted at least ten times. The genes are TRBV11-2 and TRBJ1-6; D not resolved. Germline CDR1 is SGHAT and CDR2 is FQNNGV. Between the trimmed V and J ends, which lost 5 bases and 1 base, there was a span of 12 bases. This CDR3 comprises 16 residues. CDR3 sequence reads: CASSPVKKSYNSPLHF. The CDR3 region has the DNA TGTGCCAGCAGCCCTGTTAAAAAGTCCTATAATTCACCCCTCCACTTT.

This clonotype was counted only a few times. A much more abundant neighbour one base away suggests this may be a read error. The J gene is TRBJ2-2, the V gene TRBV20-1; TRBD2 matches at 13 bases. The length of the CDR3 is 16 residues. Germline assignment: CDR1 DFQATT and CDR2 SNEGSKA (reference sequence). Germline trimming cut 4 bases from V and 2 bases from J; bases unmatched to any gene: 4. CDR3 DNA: TGCAGTGCTATAGGACTAGCGGGAGCTAACACCGGGGAGCTGTTTTTT. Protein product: CSAIGLAGANTGELFF.

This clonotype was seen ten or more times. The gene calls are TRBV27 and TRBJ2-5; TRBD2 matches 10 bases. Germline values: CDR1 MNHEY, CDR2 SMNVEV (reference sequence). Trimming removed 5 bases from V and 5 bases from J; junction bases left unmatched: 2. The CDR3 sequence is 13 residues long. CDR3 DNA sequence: TGTGCCAGCAGTCATAGCGGGAGGGAGACCCAGTACTTC. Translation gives CASSHSGRETQYF.